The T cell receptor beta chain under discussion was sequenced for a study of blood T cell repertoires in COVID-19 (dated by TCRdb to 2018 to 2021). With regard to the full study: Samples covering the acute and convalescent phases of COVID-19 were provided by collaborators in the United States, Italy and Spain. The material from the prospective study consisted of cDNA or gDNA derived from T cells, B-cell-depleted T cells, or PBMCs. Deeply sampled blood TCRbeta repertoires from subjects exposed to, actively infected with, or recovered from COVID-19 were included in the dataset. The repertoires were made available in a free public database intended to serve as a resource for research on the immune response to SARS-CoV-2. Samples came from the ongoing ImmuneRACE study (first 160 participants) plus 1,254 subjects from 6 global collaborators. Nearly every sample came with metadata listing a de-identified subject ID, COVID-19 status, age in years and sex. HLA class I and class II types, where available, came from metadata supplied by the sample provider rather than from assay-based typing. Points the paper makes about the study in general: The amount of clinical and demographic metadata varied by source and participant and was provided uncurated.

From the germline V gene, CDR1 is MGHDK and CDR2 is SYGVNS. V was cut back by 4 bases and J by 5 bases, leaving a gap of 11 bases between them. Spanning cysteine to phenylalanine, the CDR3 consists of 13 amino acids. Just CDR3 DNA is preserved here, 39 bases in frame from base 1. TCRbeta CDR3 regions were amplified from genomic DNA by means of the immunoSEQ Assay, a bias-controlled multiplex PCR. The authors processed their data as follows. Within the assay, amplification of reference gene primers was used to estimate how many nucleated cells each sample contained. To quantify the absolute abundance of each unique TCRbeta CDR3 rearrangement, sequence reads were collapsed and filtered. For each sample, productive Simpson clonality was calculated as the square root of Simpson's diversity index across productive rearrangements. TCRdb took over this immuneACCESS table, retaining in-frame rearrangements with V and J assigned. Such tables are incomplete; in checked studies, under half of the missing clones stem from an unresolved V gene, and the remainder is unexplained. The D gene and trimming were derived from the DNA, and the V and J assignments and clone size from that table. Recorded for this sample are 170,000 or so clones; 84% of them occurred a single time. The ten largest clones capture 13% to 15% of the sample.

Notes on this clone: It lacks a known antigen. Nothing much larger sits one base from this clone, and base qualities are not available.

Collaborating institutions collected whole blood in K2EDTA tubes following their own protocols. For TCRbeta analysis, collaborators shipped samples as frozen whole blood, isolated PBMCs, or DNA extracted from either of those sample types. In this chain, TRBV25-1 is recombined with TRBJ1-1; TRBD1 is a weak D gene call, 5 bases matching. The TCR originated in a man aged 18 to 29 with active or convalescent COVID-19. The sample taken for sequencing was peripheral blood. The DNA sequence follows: TGTGCCAGCAGTGGCCACCAGGGAACTGAAGCTTTCTTT. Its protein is CASSGHQGTEAFF.